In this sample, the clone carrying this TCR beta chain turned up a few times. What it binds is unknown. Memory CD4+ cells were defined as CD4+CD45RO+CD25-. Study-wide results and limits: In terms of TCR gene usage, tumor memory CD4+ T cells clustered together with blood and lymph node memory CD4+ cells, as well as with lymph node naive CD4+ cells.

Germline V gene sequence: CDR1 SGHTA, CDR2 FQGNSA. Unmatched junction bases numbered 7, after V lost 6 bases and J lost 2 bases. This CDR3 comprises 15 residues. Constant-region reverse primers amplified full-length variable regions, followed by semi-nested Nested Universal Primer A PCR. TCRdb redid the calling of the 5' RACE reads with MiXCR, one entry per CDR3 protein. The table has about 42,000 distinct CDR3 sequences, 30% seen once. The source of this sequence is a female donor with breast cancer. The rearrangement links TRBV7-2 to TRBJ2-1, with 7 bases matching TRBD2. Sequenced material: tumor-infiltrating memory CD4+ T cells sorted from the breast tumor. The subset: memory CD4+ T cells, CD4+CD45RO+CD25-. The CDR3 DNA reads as TGTGCCAGCAGTCCTGCGGGGGTGGCCTACAATGAGCAGTTCTTC. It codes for CASSPAGVAYNEQFF.